This T cell receptor beta chain was sequenced in a study of T cells after yellow fever vaccination (dated by TCRdb to the late 2010s). As for the study more broadly: Libraries from fractions with low cell numbers were prepared with the SMART-Seq v4 Ultra Low Input RNA kit. To follow T-cell clones before and after both primary and booster YFV17D yellow fever vaccination, bulk TCR alpha and beta repertoires underwent longitudinal sequencing. Two healthy male donors, one aged 18 to 30 and one aged 30 to 39 years, were included in the cohort. Blood samples were taken at several timepoints before and after primary and secondary immunization, and bulk PBMC replicates and cell subsets were isolated.

According to the study, the label for this sample's treatment or condition signals: live attenuated yellow fever vaccine strain. At each blood-draw timepoint, two biological replicates of bulk PBMCs were obtained. PBMCs were isolated from peripheral blood using a standard Ficoll-Paque protocol. RNA was extracted with TriZol from bulk PBMCs, CD4 and CD8 fractions, and dextramer-positive and dextramer-negative fractions. Synthesis of TCR cDNA relied on 5'RACE template switching, a step that introduced a universal primer site along with unique molecular identifiers. cDNA synthesis was primed from both the TCR alpha and TCR beta constant segments. Libraries were amplified in two PCR steps, with sample barcodes and sequencing adapters added in the second step. Sequencing of libraries was done on Illumina HiSeq 2500 (2x100 bp) or NovaSeq (2x150 bp). The published analysis was carried out like this. MIGEC handled demultiplexing of reads and collapsing into UMI consensus sequences, while MiXCR performed V(D)J alignment. Using edgeR on replicate PBMC samples, clonotypes were called vaccine-responding if FDR was below 0.01 and the log2 fold change was above 5 up to day 15. Each bulk clonotype received a CD4 or CD8 identity based on whether the sequenced CD4 or CD8 repertoire contained that clonotype at higher abundance. The public reads were quality trimmed at Q25 with fastp and then assembled into clones with MiXCR by TCRdb, keeping productive beta chains. Rows with one shared CDR3 protein collapse into an entry with the most common genes and DNA. V and J calls and clone size were set by TCRdb, not the authors. The sample data list around 610,000 distinct CDR3 sequences, and 13% of these were observed just once. The ten top clones hold over 12% of the sample.

Looking up the germline V gene yields CDR1 SGHVS and CDR2 FNYEAQ. V lost 3 bases and J lost 2 bases; the stretch between them is 14 bases long. Taken from cysteine to phenylalanine, the CDR3 has 15 residues. This entry keeps only the CDR3 DNA: 45 bases, framed from base 1. A remark on this clonotype: It lacks a known antigen. Qualities for individual bases were not recorded, and no much larger clone is one base off.

Beyond this particular receptor, the publication reports: Because the study included only a couple of donors, the extent to which the findings can be generalized is limited. Because abundant contaminating clonotypes from the bulk population could be contained in FACS-sorted repertoires, computational filtering was required. The secondary T-cell response was weaker than the primary response but faster, peaking on day 5 instead of day 15. Most clones expanded after primary vaccination were re-detected after the booster (about 95% of CD4 and around 88% of CD8), suggesting broad memory maintenance. A small share of clonotypes occurred in both CD4 and CD8 compartments, likely arising from convergent recombination.

The source of this sequence is a man younger than 40 who received the YFV17D yellow fever vaccine. The rearrangement joined TRBV7-6 to TRBJ2-7; D gene: possibly TRBD1, on 5 matching bases. This material consisted of PBMCs, taken on the day of the yellow fever booster vaccination. The CDR3 here reads CASSFRRTDTYEQYF. The DNA sequence is given as TGTGCCAGCAGCTTCAGGCGGACGGACACCTACGAGCAGTACTTC.